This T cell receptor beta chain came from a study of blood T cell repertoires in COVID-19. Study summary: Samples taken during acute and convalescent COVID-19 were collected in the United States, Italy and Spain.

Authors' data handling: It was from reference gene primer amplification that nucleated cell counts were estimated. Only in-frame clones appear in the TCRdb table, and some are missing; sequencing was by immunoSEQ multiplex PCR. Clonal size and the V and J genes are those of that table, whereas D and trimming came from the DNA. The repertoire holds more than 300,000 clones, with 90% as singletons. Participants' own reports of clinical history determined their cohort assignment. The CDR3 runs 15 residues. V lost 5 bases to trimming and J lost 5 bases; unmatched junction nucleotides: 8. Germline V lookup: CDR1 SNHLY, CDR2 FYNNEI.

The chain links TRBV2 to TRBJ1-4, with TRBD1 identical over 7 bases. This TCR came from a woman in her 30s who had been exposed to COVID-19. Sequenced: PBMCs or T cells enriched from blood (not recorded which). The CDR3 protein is CASSPGQTLNEKLFF. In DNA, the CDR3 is TGTGCCAGCAGTCCGGGACAGACCCTAAATGAAAAACTGTTTTTT.